This record concerns one T cell receptor (beta chain) sequence. This entry is derived from a study of shared clonotypes between healthy human individuals. Sequencing was performed with immunoSEQ multiplex PCR; in TCRdb, only in-frame clones are kept and a portion is missing. The table has approximately 1,500,000 clones, around 97% seen once. The germline V gene encodes CDR1 SGHVS and CDR2 FQNEAQ. The CDR3 runs to 15 residues. Trimming cost V 2 bases and J 0 bases, with 10 bases left between them. The sample consisted of naive CD4+ T cells sorted from blood. Subset: CD45RA+ positively selected. The chain carries TRBV7-8 and TRBJ1-1; D gene ambiguous. The origin of this receptor is a man between 25 and 39 years old in good health. The CDR3 DNA follows: TGTGCCAGCAGCTTATACGGAGGTGTGAACACTGAAGCTTTCTTT. Translating gives CASSLYGGVNTEAFF.